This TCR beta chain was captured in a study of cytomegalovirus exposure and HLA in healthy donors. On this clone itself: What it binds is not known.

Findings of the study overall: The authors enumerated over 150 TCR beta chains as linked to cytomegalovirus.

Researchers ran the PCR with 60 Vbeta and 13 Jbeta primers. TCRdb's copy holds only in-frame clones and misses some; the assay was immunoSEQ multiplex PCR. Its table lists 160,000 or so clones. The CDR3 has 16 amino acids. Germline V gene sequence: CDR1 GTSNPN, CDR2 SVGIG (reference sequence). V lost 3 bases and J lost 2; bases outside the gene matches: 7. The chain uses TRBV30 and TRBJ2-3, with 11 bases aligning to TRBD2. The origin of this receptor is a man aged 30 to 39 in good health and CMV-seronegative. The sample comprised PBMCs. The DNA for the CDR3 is TGTGCCTGGAGCCCCCTAGCGGGAGGAAACACAGATACGCAGTATTTT. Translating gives CAWSPLAGGNTDTQYF. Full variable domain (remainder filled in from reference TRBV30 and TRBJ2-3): SQTIHQWPATLVQPVGSPLSLECTVEGTSNPNLYWYRQAAGRGLQLLFYSVGIGQISSEVPQNLSASRPQDRQFILSSKKLLLSDSGFYLCAWSPLAGGNTDTQYFGPGTRLTVL.